A single sample gave rise to the 3 T cell receptor beta chains below, sequenced in a study of lymphopenia after photon versus proton radiotherapy (dated by TCRdb to between 2017 and 2020). The library was made by the immunoSEQ multiplex PCR assay. TCRdb obtained this table from immuneACCESS and retained in-frame rearrangements with V and J assigned. These tables miss some clones; where compared with another copy, unresolved V genes account for less than half of the shortfall, and the remainder is unexplained. Present in this sample are tens of thousands of clones, around 94% of which were seen just once. The ten largest account for 0.6% to 0.85% of the sample. The sample here was peripheral blood, taken from a patient treated with photon-based radiotherapy. These receptors all come from a woman aged 50 to 60 with cholangiocarcinoma.

The rearrangement uses TRBV7-9 and TRBJ2-2; D gene unclear. V lost 1 base and J lost 6, with 6 bases in between. Per germline, CDR1 SEHNR and CDR2 FQNEAQ (reference sequence). The CDR3 is made up of 13 amino acids. CDR3 residues: CASSLVSAGELFF. The CDR3 nucleotides read TGTGCCAGCAGCTTAGTGTCGGCCGGGGAGCTGTTTTTT.

The chain recombines TRBV7-6 with TRBJ1-2; TRBD1 might be the D (5 bases). Trimming shortened V by 1 base and J by 8 bases, and 11 bases separated the two germline ends. Looked up from germline, CDR1 is SGHVS and CDR2 is FNYEAQ. The CDR3 has 13 amino acids. CDR3 sequence (DNA): TGTGCCAGCAGCTTAGGGGGGGGATCCGGCTACACCTTC. This encodes CASSLGGGSGYTF.

CDR3 residues: CASSITGARAGNTIYF. CDR3 in DNA: TGTGCCAGTAGTATAACGGGCGCTAGAGCTGGAAACACCATATATTTT. This sequence joins TRBV19 and TRBJ1-3; D uncertain. Germline V lookup: CDR1 LNHDA, CDR2 SQIVND (reference sequence). Between the trimmed V and J ends, which lost 2 bases and 2 bases, there was a span of 13 bases. This CDR3 contains 16 residues.